The TCR beta chain under discussion was sequenced for a study of neurological immune-mediated disorders. The cDNA was generated through 5'RACE incorporating 10-nucleotide random UMIs. Each CDR3 protein gets one entry after TCRdb re-called the 5' RACE reads with MiXCR. The sample includes just over 30,000 distinct CDR3 sequences, over 3.5% of them seen just once. Study-wide results and caveats: It was HTLV-1-associated myelopathy that showed the most TCR clonal expansion, while multiple sclerosis showed the least, falling below healthy controls.

A blood bank in Maryland, USA, provided the volunteers who served as healthy controls. For sorted libraries, the input was 1 million CD4+ or CD8+ T cells. This clonotype was seen repeatedly, ten times or more. Its antigen is undetermined. The CDR3 has 16 residues. CDR1 SGHRS and CDR2 YFSETQ come from the germline V gene. The junction had 8 bases not matched to a gene; V was cut back by 4 bases and J by 1 base. The chain employs TRBV5-1 and TRBJ2-5; 9 bases match TRBD2. The sequenced sample was CD4+ T cells from blood. This TCR derives from a woman aged 40-49 years in good health. The CDR3 nucleotides read TGCGCCAGCAGCCCAAATAGCGGGAGCTTCCAAGAGACCCAGTACTTC. It specifies CASSPNSGSFQETQYF.